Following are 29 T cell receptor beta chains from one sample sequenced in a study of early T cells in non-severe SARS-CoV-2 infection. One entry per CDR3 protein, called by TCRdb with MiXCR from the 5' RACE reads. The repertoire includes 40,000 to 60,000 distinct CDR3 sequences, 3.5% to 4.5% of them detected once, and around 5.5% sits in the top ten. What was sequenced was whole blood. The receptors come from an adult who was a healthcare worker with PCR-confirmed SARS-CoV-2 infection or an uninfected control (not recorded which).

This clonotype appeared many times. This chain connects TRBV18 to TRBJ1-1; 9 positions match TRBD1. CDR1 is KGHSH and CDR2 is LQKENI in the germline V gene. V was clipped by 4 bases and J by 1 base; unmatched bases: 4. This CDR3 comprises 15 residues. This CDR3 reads CASSLKTGGNTEAFF. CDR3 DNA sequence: TGTGCCAGCTCACTGAAGACAGGGGGGAACACTGAAGCTTTCTTT. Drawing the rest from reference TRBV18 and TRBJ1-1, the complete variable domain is NAGVMQNPRHLVRRRGQEARLRCSPMKGHSHVYWYRQLPEEGLKFMVYLQKENIIDESGMPKERFSAEFPKEGPSILRIQQVVRGDSAAYFCASSLKTGGNTEAFFGQGTRLTVV.

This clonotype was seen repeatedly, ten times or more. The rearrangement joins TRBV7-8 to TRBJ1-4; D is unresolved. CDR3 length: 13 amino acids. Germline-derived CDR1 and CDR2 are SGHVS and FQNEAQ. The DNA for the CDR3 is TGTGCTGCCCAGGATGCAACTAATGAAAAACTGTTTTTT. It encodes CAAQDATNEKLFF.

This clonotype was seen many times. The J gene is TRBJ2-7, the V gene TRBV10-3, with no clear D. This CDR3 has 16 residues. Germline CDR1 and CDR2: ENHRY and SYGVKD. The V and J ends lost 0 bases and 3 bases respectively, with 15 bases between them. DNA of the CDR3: TGTGCCATCAGTGAGTCCACGGAGCCCGGTGGCTACGAGCAGTACTTC. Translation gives CAISESTEPGGYEQYF.

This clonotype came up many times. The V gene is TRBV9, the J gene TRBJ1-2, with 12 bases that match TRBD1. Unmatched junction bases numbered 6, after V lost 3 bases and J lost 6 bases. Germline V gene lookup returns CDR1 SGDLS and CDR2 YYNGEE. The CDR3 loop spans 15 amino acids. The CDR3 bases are TGTGCCAGCAGCGGACCGGGACAGGGGGCAAATGGCTACACCTTC. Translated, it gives CASSGPGQGANGYTF. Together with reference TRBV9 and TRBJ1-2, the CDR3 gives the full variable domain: DSGVTQTPKHLITATGQRVTLRCSPRSGDLSVYWYQQSLDQGLQFLIQYYNGEERAKGNILERFSAQQFPDLHSELNLSSLELGDSALYFCASSGPGQGANGYTFGSGTRLTVV.

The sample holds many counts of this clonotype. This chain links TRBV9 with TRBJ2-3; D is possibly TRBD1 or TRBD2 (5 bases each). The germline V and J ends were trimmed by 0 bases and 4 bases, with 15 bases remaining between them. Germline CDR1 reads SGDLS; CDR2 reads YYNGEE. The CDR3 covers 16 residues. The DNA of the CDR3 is TGTGCCAGCAGCGTAGGGGCCCAACGGGGCCCAGATACGCAGTATTTT. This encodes CASSVGAQRGPDTQYF.

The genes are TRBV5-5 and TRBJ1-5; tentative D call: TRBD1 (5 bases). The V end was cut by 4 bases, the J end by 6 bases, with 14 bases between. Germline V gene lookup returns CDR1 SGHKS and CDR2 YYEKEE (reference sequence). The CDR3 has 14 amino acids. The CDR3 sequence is CASSRDVVSQPQHF. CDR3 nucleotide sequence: TGTGCCAGCAGCCGGGACGTTGTGAGTCAGCCCCAGCATTTT.

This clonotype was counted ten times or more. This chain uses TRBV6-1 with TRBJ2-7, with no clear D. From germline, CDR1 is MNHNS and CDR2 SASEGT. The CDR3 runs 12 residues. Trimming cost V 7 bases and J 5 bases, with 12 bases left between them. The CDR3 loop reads CASMPSADEQYF. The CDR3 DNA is TGTGCCAGCATGCCGTCGGCCGACGAGCAGTACTTC.

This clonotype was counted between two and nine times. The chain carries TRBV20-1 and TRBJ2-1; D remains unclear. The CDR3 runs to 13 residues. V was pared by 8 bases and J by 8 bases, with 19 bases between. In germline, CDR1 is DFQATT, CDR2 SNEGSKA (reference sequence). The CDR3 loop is CSTPSPGRHEQFF. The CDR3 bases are TGCAGTACCCCATCTCCGGGTCGCCATGAGCAGTTCTTC.

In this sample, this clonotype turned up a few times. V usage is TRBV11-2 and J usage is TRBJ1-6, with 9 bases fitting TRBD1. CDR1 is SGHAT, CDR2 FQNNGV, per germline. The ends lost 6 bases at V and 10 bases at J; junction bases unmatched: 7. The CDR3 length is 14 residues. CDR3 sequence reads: CASSYRDRVSPLHF. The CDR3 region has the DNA TGTGCCAGCAGTTACCGGGACAGGGTCTCACCCCTCCACTTT.

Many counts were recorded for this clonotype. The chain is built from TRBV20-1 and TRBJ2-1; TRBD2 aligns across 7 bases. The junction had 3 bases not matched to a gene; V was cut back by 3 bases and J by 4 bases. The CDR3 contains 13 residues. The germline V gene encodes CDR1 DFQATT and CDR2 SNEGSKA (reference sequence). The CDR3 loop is CSASLAAYNEQFF. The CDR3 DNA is TGCAGTGCTAGCCTAGCGGCATACAATGAGCAGTTCTTC.

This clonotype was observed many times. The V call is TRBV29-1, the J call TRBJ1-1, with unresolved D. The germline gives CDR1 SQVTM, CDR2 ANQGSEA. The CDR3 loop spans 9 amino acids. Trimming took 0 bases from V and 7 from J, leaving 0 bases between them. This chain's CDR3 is CSVEDEAFF. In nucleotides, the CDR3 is TGCAGCGTTGAAGATGAAGCTTTCTTT. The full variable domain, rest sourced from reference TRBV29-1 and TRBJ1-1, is SAVISQKPSRDICQRGTSLTIQCQVDSQVTMMFWYRQQPGQSLTLIATANQGSEATYESGFVIDKFPISRPNLTFSTLTVSNMSPEDSSIYLCSVEDEAFFGQGTRLTVV.

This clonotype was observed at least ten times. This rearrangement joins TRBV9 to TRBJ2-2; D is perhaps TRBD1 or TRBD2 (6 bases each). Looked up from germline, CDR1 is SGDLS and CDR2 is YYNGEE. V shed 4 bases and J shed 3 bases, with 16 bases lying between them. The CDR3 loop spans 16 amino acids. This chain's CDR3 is CASSPTWGADTGELFF. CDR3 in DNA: TGTGCCAGCAGCCCGACATGGGGGGCGGACACCGGGGAGCTGTTTTTT.

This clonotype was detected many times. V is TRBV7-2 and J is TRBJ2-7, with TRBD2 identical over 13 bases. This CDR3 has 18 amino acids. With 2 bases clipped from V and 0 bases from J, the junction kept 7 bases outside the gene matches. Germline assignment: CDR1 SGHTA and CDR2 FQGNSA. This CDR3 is CASSLLLAGGWSSYEQYF. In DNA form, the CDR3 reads TGTGCCAGCAGCTTACTACTAGCGGGAGGGTGGAGCTCCTACGAGCAGTACTTC.

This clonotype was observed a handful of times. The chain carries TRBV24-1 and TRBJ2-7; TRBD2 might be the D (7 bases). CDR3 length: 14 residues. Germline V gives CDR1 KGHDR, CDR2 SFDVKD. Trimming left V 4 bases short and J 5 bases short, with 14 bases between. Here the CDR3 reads CATSDHREGHEQYF. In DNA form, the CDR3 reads TGTGCCACCAGTGACCACAGGGAGGGTCACGAGCAGTACTTC.

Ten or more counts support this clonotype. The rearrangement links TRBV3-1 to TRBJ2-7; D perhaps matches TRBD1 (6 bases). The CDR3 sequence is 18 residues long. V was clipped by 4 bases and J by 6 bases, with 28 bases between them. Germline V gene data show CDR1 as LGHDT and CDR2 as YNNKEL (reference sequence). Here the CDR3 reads CASSLNTRPGTQGVEQYF. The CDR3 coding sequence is TGTGCCAGCAGCCTTAATACCCGGCCCGGGACACAAGGAGTCGAGCAGTACTTC.

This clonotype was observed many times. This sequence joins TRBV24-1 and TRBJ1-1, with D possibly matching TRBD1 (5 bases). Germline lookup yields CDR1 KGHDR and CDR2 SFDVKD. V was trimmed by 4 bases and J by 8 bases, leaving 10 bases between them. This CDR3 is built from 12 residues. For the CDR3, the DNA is TGTGCCACCAGTGAAGGGGACGGGGAAGCTTTCTTT. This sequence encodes CATSEGDGEAFF.

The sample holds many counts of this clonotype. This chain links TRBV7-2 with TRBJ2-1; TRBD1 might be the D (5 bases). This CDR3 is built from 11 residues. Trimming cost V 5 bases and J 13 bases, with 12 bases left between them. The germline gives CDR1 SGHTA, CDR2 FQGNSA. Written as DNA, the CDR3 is TGTGCCAGCAGCACGCGACAGATCCAGTTCTTC. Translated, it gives CASSTRQIQFF.

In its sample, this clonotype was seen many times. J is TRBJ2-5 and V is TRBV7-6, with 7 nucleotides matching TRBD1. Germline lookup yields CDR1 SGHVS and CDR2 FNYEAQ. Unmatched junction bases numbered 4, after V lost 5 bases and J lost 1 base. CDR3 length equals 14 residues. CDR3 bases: TGTGCCAGCAGCCTCGGGACAGCCCAAGAGACCCAGTACTTC. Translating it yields CASSLGTAQETQYF.

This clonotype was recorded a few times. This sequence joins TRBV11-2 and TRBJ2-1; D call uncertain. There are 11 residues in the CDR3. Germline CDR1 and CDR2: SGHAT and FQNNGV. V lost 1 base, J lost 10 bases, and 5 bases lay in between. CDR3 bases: TGTGCCAGCAGCTTAGTGGTAGAGCAGTTCTTC. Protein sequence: CASSLVVEQFF.

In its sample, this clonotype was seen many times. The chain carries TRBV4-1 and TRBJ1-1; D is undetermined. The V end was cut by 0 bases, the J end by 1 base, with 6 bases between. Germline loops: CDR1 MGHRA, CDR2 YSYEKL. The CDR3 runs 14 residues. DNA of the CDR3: TGCGCCAGCAGCCAAGATGTGGGGAACACTGAAGCTTTCTTT. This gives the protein CASSQDVGNTEAFF.

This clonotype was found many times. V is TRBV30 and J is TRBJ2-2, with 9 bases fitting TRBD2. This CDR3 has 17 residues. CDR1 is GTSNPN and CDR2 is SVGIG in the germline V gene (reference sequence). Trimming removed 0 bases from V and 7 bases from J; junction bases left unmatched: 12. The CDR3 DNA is TGTGCCTGGAGTGTACTTATCGGACTAGCGTCGGACGGGGAGCTGTTTTTT. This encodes CAWSVLIGLASDGELFF.

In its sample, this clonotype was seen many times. The CDR3 DNA is TGCAGTGCTAGAGACGGGAACACCGGGGAGCTGTTTTTT. It specifies CSARDGNTGELFF. The V call is TRBV20-1, the J call TRBJ2-2; the D is unclear. In germline, CDR1 is DFQATT, CDR2 SNEGSKA (reference sequence). CDR3 length equals 13 residues. V was shortened by 0 bases and J by 1 base, with 3 bases between the two germline ends.

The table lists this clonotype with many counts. Here the CDR3 reads CASSLGALGQQETQYF. As DNA, the CDR3 is TGTGCCAGCAGCTTAGGAGCCCTTGGCCAGCAAGAGACCCAGTACTTC. The rearrangement joins TRBV7-8 to TRBJ2-5; the D is unclear. CDR3 length: 16 amino acids. CDR1 and CDR2 (germline): SGHVS, FQNEAQ. The V and J ends lost 1 base and 2 bases respectively, with 14 bases between them.

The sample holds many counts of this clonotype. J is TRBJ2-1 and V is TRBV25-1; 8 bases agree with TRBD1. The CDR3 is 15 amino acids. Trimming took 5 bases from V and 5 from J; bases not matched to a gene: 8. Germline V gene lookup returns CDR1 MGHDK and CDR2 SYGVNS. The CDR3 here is CASSKTGTGDNEQFF. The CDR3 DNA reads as TGTGCCAGCAGTAAGACCGGGACAGGTGACAATGAGCAGTTCTTC.

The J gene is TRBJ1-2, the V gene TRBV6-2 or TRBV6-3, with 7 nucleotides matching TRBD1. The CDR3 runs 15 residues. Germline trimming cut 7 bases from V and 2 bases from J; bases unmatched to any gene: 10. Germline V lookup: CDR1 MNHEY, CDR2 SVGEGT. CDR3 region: CASTNGGTENYGYTF. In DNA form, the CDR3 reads TGTGCCAGCACCAATGGAGGGACAGAGAACTATGGCTACACCTTC.

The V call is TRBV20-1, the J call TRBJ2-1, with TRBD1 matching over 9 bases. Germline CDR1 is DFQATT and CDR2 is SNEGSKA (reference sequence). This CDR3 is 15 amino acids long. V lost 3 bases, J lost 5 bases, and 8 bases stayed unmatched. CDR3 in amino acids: CSASESGQGNNEQFF. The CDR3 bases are TGCAGTGCTAGTGAATCGGGACAGGGAAACAATGAGCAGTTCTTC.

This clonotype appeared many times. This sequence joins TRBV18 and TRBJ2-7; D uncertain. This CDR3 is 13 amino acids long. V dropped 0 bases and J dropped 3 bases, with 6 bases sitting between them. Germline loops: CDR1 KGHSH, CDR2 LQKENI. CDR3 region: CASSPPQVYEQYF. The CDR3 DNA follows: TGTGCCAGCTCACCACCCCAGGTCTACGAGCAGTACTTC.

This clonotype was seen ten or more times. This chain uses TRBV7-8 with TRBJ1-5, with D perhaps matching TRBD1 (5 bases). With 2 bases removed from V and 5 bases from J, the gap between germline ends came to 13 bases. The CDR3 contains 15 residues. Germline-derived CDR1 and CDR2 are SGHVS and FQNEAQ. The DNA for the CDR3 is TGTGCCAGCAGCTTAAGATCATTAGGGGATCAGCCCCAGCATTTT. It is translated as CASSLRSLGDQPQHF.

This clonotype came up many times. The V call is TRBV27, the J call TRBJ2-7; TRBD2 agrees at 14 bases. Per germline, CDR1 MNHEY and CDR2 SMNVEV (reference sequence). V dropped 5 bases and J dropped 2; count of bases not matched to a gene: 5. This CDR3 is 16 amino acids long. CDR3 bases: TGTGCCAGCAGTCCTCTGACTAGCGGGGGGGCCTACGAGCAGTACTTC. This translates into CASSPLTSGGAYEQYF.